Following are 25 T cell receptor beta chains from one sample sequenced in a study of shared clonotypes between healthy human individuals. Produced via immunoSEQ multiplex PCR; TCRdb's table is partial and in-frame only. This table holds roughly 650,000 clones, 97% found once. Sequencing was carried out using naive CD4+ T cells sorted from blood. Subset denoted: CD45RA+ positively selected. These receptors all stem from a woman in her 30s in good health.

The CDR3 region has the DNA TGTGCCACCAGCAGAGTAGTAGGGATTAATGAAAAACTGTTTTTT. It specifies CATSRVVGINEKLFF. This chain uses TRBV15 with TRBJ1-4; D gene uncertain. Deletions cut 1 base from V and 4 bases from J, with 10 bases between. CDR1 and CDR2 from the germline V gene are LNHNV and YYDKDF (reference sequence). This CDR3 comprises 15 residues.

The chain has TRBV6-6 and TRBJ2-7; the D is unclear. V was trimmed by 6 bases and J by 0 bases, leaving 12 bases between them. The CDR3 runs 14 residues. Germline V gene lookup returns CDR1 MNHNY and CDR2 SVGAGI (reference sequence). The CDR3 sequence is CASRAYEASYEQYF. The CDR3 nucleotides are TGTGCCAGCAGGGCGTATGAAGCCTCCTACGAGCAGTACTTC.

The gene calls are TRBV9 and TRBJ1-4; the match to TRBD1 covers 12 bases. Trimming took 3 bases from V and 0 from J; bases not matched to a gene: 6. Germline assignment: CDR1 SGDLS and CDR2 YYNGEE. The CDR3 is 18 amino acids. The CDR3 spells CASSGRDRGPATNEKLFF. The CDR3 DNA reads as TGTGCCAGCAGCGGACGGGACAGGGGGCCAGCAACTAATGAAAAACTGTTTTTT.

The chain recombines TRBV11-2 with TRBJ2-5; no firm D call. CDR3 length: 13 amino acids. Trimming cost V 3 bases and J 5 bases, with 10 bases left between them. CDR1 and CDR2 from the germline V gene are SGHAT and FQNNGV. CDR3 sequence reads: CASSFTNGETQYF. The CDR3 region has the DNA TGTGCCAGCAGCTTCACGAACGGTGAGACCCAGTACTTC.

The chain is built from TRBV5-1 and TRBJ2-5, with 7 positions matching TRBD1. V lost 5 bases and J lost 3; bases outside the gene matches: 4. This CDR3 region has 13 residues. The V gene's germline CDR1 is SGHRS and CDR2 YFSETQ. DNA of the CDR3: TGCGCCAGCAGAAGGGACAGAAAAGAGACCCAGTACTTC. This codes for CASRRDRKETQYF.

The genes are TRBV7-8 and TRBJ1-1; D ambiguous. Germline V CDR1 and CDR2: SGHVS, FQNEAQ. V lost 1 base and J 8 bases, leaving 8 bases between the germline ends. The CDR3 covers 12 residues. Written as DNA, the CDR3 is TGTGCCAGCAGCTTAGGGCGTGGAGAAGCTTTCTTT. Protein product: CASSLGRGEAFF.

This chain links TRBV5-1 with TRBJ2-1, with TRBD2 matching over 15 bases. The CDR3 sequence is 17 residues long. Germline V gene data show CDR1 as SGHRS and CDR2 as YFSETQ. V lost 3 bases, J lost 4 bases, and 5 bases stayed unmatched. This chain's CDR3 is CASSSGLAGGPYNEQFF. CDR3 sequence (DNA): TGCGCCAGCAGCTCGGGACTAGCGGGAGGCCCTTACAATGAGCAGTTCTTC. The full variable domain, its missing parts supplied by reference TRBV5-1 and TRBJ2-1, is KAGVTQTPRYLIKTRGQQVTLSCSPISGHRSVSWYQQTPGQGLQFLFEYFSETQRNKGNFPGRFSGRQFSNSRSEMNVSTLELGDSALYLCASSSGLAGGPYNEQFFGPGTRLTVL.

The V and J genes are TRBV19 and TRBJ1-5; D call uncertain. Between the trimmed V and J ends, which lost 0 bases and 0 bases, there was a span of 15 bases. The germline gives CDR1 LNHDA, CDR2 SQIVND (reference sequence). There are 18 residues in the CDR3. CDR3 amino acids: CASSIDTRWRDSNQPQHF. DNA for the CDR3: TGTGCCAGTAGTATAGATACCAGGTGGAGGGATAGCAATCAGCCCCAGCATTTT. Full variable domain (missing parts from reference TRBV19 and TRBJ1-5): DGGITQSPKYLFRKEGQNVTLSCEQNLNHDAMYWYRQDPGQGLRLIYYSQIVNDFQKGDIAEGYSVSREKKESFPLTVTSAQKNPTAFYLCASSIDTRWRDSNQPQHFGDGTRLSIL.

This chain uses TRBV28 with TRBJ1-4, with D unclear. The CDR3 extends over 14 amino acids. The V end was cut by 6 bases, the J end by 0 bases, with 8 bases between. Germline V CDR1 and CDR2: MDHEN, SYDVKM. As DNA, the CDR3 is TGTGCCAGCAGGTCATTTCCAACTAATGAAAAACTGTTTTTT. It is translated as CASRSFPTNEKLFF.

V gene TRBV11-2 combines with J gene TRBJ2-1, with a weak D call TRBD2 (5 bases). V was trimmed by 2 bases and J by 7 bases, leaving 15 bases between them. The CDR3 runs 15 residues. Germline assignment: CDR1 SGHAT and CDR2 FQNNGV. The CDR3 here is CASSLYGIGSNEQFF. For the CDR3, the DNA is TGTGCCAGCAGCTTATACGGGATAGGGTCGAATGAGCAGTTCTTC.

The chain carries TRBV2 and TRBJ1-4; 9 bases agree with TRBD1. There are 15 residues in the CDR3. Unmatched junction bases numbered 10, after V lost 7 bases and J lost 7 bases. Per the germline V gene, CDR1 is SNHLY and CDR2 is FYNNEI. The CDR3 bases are TGTGCCAGCAACCGGGACAGGGAGGTCTTTGAAAAACTGTTTTTT. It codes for CASNRDREVFEKLFF.

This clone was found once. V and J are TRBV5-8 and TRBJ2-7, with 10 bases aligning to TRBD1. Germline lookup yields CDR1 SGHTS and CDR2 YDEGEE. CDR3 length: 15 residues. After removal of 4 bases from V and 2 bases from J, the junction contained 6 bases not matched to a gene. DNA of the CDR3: TGTGCCAGCAGCCATTCCGGGACAGGGGCCTACGAGCAGTACTTC. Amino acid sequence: CASSHSGTGAYEQYF.

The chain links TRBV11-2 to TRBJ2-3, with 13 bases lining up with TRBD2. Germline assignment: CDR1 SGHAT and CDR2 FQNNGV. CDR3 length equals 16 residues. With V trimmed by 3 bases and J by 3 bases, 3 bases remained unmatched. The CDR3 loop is CASSLGTSGNTDTQYF. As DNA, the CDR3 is TGTGCCAGCAGCTTGGGGACTAGCGGGAATACAGATACGCAGTATTTT.

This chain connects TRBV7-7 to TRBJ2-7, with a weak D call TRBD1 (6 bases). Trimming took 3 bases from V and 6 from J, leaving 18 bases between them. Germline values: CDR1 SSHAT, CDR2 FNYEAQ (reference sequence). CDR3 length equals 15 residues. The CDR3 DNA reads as TGTGCCAGCAGCTTCCACCGGTACAGGGCTAGCGAGCAGTACTTC. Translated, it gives CASSFHRYRASEQYF. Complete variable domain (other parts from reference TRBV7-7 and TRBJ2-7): GAGVSQSPRYKVTKRGQDVTLRCDPISSHATLYWYQQALGQGPEFLTYFNYEAQPDKSGLPSDRFSAERPEGSISTLTIQRTEQRDSAMYRCASSFHRYRASEQYFGPGTRLTVT.

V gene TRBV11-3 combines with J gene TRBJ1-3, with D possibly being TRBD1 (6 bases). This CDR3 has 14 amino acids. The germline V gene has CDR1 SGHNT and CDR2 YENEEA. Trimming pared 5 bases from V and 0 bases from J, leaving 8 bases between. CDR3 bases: TGTGCCAGCAGCCCGGACAGCTCTGGAAACACCATATATTTT. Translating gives CASSPDSSGNTIYF.

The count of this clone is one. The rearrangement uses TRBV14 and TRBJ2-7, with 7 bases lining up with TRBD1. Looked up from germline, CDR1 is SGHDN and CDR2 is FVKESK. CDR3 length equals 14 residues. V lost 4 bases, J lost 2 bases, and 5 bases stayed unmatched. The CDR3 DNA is TGTGCCAGCAGCCGTAGACAGGGTACCTACGAGCAGTACTTC. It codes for CASSRRQGTYEQYF. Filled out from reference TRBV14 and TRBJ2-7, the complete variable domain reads EAGVTQFPSHSVIEKGQTVTLRCDPISGHDNLYWYRRVMGKEIKFLLHFVKESKQDESGMPNNRFLAERTGGTYSTLKVQPAELEDSGVYFCASSRRQGTYEQYFGPGTRLTVT.

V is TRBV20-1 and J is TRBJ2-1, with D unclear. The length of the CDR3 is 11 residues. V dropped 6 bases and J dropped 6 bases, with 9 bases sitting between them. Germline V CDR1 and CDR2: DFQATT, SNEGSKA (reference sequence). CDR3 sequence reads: CSADRANEQFF. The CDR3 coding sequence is TGCAGTGCGGATAGGGCCAATGAGCAGTTCTTC.

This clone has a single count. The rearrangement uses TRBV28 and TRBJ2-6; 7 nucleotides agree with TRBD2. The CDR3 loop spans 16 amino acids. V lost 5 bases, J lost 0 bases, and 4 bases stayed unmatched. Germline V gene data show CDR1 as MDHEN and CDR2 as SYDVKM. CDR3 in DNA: TGTGCCAGCAGTCGGGGGGAGAGCTCTGGGGCCAACGTCCTGACTTTC. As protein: CASSRGESSGANVLTF.

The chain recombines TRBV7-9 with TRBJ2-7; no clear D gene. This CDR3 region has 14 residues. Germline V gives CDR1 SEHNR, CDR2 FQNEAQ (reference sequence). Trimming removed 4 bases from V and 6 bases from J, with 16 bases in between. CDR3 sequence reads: CASSYTGRTGEQYF. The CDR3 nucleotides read TGTGCCAGCAGCTACACCGGCCGCACGGGCGAGCAGTACTTC.

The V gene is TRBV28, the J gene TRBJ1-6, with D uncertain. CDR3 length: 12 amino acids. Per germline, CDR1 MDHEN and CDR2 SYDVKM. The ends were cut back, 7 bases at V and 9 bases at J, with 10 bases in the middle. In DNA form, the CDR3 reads TGTGCCAGCATGCAAACTGTTTCACCCCTCCACTTT. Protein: CASMQTVSPLHF.

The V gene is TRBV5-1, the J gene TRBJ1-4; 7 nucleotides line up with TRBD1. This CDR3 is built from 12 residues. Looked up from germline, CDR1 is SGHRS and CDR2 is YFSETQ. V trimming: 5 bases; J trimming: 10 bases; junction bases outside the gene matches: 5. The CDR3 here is CASREGAGKLFF. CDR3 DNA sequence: TGCGCCAGCAGGGAGGGGGCAGGAAAACTGTTTTTT.

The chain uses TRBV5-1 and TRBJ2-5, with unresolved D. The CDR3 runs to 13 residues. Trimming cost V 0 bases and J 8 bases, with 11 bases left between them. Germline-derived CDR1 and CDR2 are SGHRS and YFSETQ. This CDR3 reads CASSLVGMGTQYF. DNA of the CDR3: TGCGCCAGCAGCTTGGTAGGGATGGGCACCCAGTACTTC.

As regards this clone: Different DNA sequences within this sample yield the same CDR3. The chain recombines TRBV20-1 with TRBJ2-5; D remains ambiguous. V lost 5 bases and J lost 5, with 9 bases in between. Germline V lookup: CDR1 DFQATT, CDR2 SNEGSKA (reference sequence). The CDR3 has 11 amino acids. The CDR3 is CSALLRETQYF. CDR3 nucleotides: TGCAGTGCTCTTTTACGGGAGACCCAGTACTTC.

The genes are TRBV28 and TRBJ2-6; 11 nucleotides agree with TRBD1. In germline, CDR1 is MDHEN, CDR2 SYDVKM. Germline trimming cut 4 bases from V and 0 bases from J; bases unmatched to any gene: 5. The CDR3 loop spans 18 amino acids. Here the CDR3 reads CASSSGQGVNSGANVLTF. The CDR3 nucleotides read TGTGCCAGCAGTTCGGGACAGGGGGTTAACTCTGGGGCCAACGTCCTGACTTTC.

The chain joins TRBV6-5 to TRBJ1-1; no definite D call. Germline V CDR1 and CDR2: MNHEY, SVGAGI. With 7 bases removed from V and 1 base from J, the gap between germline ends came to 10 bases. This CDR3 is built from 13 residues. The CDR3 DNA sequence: TGTGCCAGCAACGACAACAGGAACACTGAAGCTTTCTTT. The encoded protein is CASNDNRNTEAFF.